The rows below give T cell receptor beta chains drawn from one sample of a study of cytomegalovirus exposure and HLA in healthy donors. TCRdb's copy holds only in-frame clones and misses some; the assay was immunoSEQ multiplex PCR. The sample has 110,000 or so clones, approximately 90% seen once. The sample was PBMCs. The source is a man aged 18 to 29 in good health and CMV-seronegative. Both conserved end residues are part of each CDR3. The D gene is left open where the match is weak. For some rows the clone size is stated as once, few or many, or as a class when expanded; others skip it.

TRBJ1-1 TRBV28 - - CASRPLSGETEAFF TGTGCCAGCAGACCATTGTCCGGGGAAACTGAAGCTTTCTTT
TRBJ2-2 TRBV2 - TRBD1 CASKMGQSSGELFF TGTGCCAGCAAGATGGGACAGAGTTCCGGGGAGCTGTTTTTT
TRBJ2-5 TRBV11-2 many TRBD2 CASSFGTSGAGETQYF TGTGCCAGCAGCTTTGGCACTAGCGGGGCGGGGGAGACCCAGTACTTC
TRBJ1-5 TRBV5-4 - - CASSFGGAGQPQHF TGTGCCAGCAGCTTTGGGGGCGCGGGTCAGCCCCAGCATTTT
TRBJ1-4 TRBV4-3 once TRBD1 CASSQDRQGYSTNEKLFF TGCGCCAGCAGCCAAGATCGACAGGGCTACTCAACTAATGAAAAACTGTTTTTT
TRBJ2-7 TRBV18 - - CASSPTGTYEQYF TGTGCCAGCTCACCCACAGGAACATACGAGCAGTACTTC
TRBJ1-3 TRBV14 - - CASSQVSGTFSGNTIYF TGTGCCAGCAGCCAAGTTTCAGGGACTTTCTCTGGAAACACCATATATTTT
TRBJ1-1 TRBV4-2 few - CASSQVVSQAFF TGTGCCAGCAGCCAAGTAGTATCGCAAGCTTTCTTT
TRBJ2-1 TRBV2 - - CASSEGQSSYNEQFF TGTGCCAGCAGTGAGGGCCAGAGCTCCTACAATGAGCAGTTCTTC
TRBJ2-3 TRBV7-6 - TRBD1 CASRPGQNTDTQYF TGTGCCAGCAGGCCGGGACAGAACACAGATACGCAGTATTTT
TRBJ1-4 TRBV19 - TRBD1 CASSIRTGGDEKLFF TGTGCCAGTAGTATAAGGACAGGGGGCGATGAAAAACTGTTTTTT
TRBJ2-1 TRBV11-2 once - CASSLLLALTYNEQFF TGTGCCAGCAGCTTATTGCTAGCTTTAACCTACAATGAGCAGTTCTTC
TRBJ2-7 TRBV29-1 - TRBD1 CSVFRQGSNEQYF TGCAGCGTTTTCCGACAGGGCTCCAACGAGCAATACTTC
TRBJ2-7 TRBV11-3 - - CASSVQGGPTYEQYF TGTGCCAGCAGCGTGCAGGGGGGACCGACCTACGAGCAGTACTTC
TRBJ1-4 TRBV6-1 - - CASSAQGHNNEKLFF TGTGCCAGCAGCGCACAGGGCCATAATAATGAAAAACTGTTTTTT
TRBJ2-7 TRBV6-5 - - CASSRGGDEQYF TGTGCCAGCAGCAGAGGAGGTGACGAGCAGTACTTC
TRBJ1-1 TRBV10-2 - - CASSEPSGNTEAFF TGCGCCAGCAGTGAGCCGTCCGGGAACACTGAAGCTTTCTTT
TRBJ2-7 TRBV19 - TRBD2 CASKLGRGDSEQYF TGTGCCAGTAAACTCGGGAGGGGTGATAGCGAGCAGTACTTC
TRBJ2-1 TRBV28 - - CASTGYPEQFF TGTGCCAGCACAGGGTATCCTGAGCAGTTCTTC
TRBJ2-7 TRBV10-2 - - CASSDTDSLINEQYF TGCGCCAGCAGCGATACGGACAGCCTGATCAACGAGCAGTACTTC
TRBJ2-1 TRBV7-9 - - CASRAASYNEQFF TGTGCCAGCAGGGCGGCATCCTACAATGAGCAGTTCTTC
TRBJ2-7 TRBV7-9 - TRBD2 CASSSSGKMFGQYF TGTGCCAGCAGCTCTAGCGGGAAAATGTTCGGGCAGTACTTC
TRBJ1-2 TRBV15 - - CATSASLVAYGYTF TGTGCCACCAGCGCCTCCCTGGTGGCCTATGGCTACACCTTC
TRBJ2-1 TRBV10-3 - TRBD1 CAISSTGGKNEQFF TGTGCCATCAGCTCGACAGGGGGCAAGAATGAGCAGTTCTTC
TRBJ2-4 TRBV2 - - CASSRTELAKNIQYF TGTGCCAGCAGCAGGACAGAACTAGCCAAAAACATTCAGTACTTC
TRBJ2-1 TRBV7-9 - TRBD2 CASSVISGRGDNEQFF TGTGCCAGCAGCGTCATAAGCGGGAGGGGGGACAATGAGCAGTTCTTC
TRBJ1-1 TRBV10-3 - - CAIMERSLNTEAFF TGTGCCATCATGGAACGGAGCTTGAACACTGAAGCTTTCTTT
TRBJ2-5 TRBV5-4 - TRBD1 CASKGQVQETQYF TGTGCCAGCAAAGGACAGGTCCAAGAGACCCAGTACTTC
TRBJ2-7 TRBV19 - TRBD2 CASSSTPLAGAYEQYF TGTGCCAGTAGTTCAACCCCCCTAGCGGGAGCCTACGAGCAGTACTTC
TRBJ2-5 TRBV19 few TRBD1 CASSTTGGAETQYF TGTGCCAGTAGTACCACAGGGGGCGCAGAGACCCAGTACTTC
TRBJ2-2 TRBV2 - TRBD2 CASKGLLNTGELFF TGTGCCAGCAAGGGACTACTCAACACCGGGGAGCTGTTTTTT